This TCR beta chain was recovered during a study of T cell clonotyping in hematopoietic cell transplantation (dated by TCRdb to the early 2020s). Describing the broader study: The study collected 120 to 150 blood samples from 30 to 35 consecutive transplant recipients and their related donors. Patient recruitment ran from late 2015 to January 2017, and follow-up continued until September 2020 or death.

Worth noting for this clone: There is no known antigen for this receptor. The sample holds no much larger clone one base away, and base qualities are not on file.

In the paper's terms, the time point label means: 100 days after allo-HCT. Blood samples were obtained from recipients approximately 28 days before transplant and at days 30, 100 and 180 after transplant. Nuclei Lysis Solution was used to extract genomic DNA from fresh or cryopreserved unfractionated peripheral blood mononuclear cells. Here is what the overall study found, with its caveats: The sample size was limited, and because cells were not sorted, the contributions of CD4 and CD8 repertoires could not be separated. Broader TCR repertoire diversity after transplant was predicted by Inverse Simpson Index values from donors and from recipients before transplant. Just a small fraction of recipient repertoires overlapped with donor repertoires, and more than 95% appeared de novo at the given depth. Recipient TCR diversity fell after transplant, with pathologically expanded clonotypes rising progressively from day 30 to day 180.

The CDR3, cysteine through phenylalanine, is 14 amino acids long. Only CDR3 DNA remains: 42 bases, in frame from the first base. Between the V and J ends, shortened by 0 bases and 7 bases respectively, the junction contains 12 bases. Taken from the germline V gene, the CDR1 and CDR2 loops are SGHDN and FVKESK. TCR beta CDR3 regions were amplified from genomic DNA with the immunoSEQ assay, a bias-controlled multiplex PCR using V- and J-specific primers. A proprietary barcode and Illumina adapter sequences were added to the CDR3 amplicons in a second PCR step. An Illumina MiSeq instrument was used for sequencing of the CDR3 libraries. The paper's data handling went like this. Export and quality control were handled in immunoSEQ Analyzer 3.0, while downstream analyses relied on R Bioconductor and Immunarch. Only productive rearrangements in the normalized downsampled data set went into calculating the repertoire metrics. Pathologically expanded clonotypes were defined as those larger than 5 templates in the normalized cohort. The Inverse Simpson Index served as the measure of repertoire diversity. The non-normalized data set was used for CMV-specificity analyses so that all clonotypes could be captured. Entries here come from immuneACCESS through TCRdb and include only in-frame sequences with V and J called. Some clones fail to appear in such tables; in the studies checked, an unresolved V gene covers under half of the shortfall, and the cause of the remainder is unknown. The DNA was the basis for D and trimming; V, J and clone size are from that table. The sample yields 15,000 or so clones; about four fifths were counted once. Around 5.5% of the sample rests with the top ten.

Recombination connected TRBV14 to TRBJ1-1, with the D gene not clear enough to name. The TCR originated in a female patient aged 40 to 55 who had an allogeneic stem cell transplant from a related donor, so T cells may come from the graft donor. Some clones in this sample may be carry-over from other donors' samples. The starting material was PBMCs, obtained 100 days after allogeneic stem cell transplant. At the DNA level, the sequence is TGTGCCAGCAGCCAAGATCCATTAGGATTTGAAGCTTTCTTT. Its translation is CASSQDPLGFEAFF.